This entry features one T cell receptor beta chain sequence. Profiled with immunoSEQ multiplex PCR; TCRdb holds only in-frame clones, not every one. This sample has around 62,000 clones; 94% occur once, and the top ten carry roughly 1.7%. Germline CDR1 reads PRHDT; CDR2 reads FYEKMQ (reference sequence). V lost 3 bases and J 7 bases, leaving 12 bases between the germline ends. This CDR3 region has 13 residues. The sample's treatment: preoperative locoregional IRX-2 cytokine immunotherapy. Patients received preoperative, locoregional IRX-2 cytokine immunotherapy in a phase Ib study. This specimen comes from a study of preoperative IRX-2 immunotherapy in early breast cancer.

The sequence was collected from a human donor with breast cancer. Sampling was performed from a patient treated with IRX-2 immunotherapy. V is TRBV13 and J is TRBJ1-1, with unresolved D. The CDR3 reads CASSFVRAVEAFF. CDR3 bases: TGTGCCAGCAGCTTCGTTCGGGCAGTTGAAGCTTTCTTT.